This T cell receptor (beta chain) derives from a study of regulatory T cells in long-lasting Graves disease (dated by TCRdb to the early 2020s). Study-wide context: Patients with newly diagnosed Graves' disease had been on antithyroid drugs for under 3 months. Peripheral blood TCR sequencing and RNA sequencing compared persistent Graves' disease patients with newly diagnosed Graves' disease patients. The study was registered as a clinical trial and conducted in China. A total of around 35 samples underwent TCR sequencing: 13 from persistent and about 20 from newly diagnosed Graves' disease patients. General findings and caveats noted by the study authors: More public clonotypes were shared among persistent patients (approximately 3,000) than among newly diagnosed patients (roughly 1,000). Sequencing and analysis were restricted to the TCR beta chain. Lower TCR Shannon entropy and fewer highly expanded clones were observed in persistent Graves' disease patients than in newly diagnosed patients, which suggested clonal expansion. Peripheral blood alone was examined, since thyroid tissue, which constituted the primary lesion, could not be accessed. Persistent disease showed preferential use of TRBV28, TRBJ1-2 and TRBJ2-5, whereas newly diagnosed disease favored TRBV20-1 and TRBJ2-1. The small sample size was acknowledged by the authors as a limitation that may reduce accuracy.

What this sample's time point label stands for: newly diagnosed GD, antithyroid drugs for less than 3 months. For both TCR sequencing and RNA sequencing, RNA was extracted from PBMCs in TRIzol. The diagnosis of Graves' disease was made according to American Thyroid Association guidelines. Patients were recruited from an endocrinology department in Xi'an, China. From each patient, 7.5 to 9.5 milliliters of peripheral blood was collected into an EDTA anticoagulant tube. Ficoll Paque Plus density gradient separation was used to isolate PBMCs, and no further T cell sorting was performed. RNA quality was checked with an Agilent 2100 Bioanalyzer and agarose gel, and concentration with a NanoDrop 2000. The receptor library was made with multiplex PCR. Sequenced on an Illumina HiSeq 4000. CDR3 regions were amplified by Arm-PCR with iRepertoire HTBI primers to construct TCR beta libraries. PCR products were gel purified before sequencing. The authors processed their data as follows. A total of roughly 67 TRBV and some 15 TRBJ segments were identified across samples and were used for gene usage analysis of CDR3 amino acid clonotypes. COPE and FqMerger were used to merge filtered high-quality paired reads into contigs. BLAST was used to align contigs to IMGT TRBV, TRBD and TRBJ reference genes, with CDR3 defined following IMGT. Highly expanded clones were defined as clonotypes with a frequency above 0.1%. Repertoire diversity was measured by Shannon entropy, and V-J evenness by the Gini coefficient. A clonotype found in more than one individual was treated as public. TCRdb reran the public reads through fastp at Q25 and MiXCR, keeping productive beta chains. Each entry merges the rows of one CDR3 protein and shows their most common DNA and genes. None of the V and J calls come from the authors' own analysis; TCRdb made them. The sample profile shows under 450,000 distinct CDR3 sequences; under 20% of them were found once. The top ten constitute just over 20% of the sample.

Reading the germline V gene gives CDR1 ENHRY and CDR2 SYGVKD. Trimmed from V: 8 bases; trimmed from J: 6 bases; junction bases lacking a gene match: 18. Counted from cysteine to phenylalanine, this CDR3 has 17 amino acids. Of the read, only the CDR3 DNA is kept; its 51 bases are in frame from base 1. This clonotype was recorded only once. The clone's antigen remains unknown. Base qualities are not at hand, and no much larger clone is one base apart. One read yields weak evidence. The sample was also linked to a second study, of T cells in Graves' hyperthyroidism and ophthalmopathy. Looking at the second paper: Stable Graves' hyperthyroidism was defined as no progression to ophthalmopathy during 18 months of follow-up. Hyperthyroidism patients were aged 18 to 65 years and newly diagnosed, with disease duration of less than 2 months. Any patient with an uncontrolled infection, another autoimmune disease, pregnancy or lactation was excluded. Clinical symptoms, serum thyroxine and TRAb, thyroid ultrasound, and orbital computed tomography formed the basis for the diagnoses. A first-round RT-PCR of the TCR CDR3 used the HTBI primer set with the Qiagen OneStep RT-PCR kit. Most expanded thyroid clonotypes (frequency above 0.001) were also detected in blood, a finding suggesting that blood repertoires may reflect thyroid immune responses. Ophthalmopathy was separated from stable hyperthyroidism by a 13 V-J signature model, with approximately 86% sensitivity and 81% to 83% specificity obtained in cross-validation and 80%/75% obtained in testing. During validation, the model predicted progression to ophthalmopathy a median of approximately 6.5 months ahead of onset, with approximately 70% sensitivity and 72% to 85% specificity. A discovery cohort of approximately 97 patients, 43 with Graves' ophthalmopathy and approximately 57 with stable Graves' hyperthyroidism, was used to find distinguishing TCR V-J signatures. An independent validation cohort of around 19 hyperthyroidism patients and 17 patients who later progressed to ophthalmopathy tested prospective prediction of ophthalmopathy. The 95 to 100 discovery patients were divided at random into training and test sets in a 7:3 ratio. The study also compared thyroid tissue and blood T-cell repertoires from several Graves' hyperthyroidism patients. Once sampling was done, hyperthyroidism patients were given methimazole at a starting dose of 30 mg daily, whereas ophthalmopathy patients were given high-dose intravenous methylprednisolone. A second multiplex PCR round built the libraries, followed by size selection and purification. Libraries were sequenced paired-end with 100 bp reads on an Illumina HiSeq2000. SOAPnuke was used to process the raw data, removing reads that contained adapters or uncalled bases, had a mean Phred below 15, or lacked an exact match to the constant primer or identifier. High-quality paired reads were merged with COPE v1.2.5, and unique nucleotide sequences were defined as clonotypes. Clonotypes were aligned to IMGT TRBV, TRBD and TRBJ reference segments using MiTCR v1.1. Analysis was restricted to V-J combinations with a frequency above 0.0001, which covered just over 98% of repertoires. The TCS score was defined as F50 (clonal expansion) divided by E x V (chaos), with BLOSUM62-based TCRdist calculated between CDR3 peptides within each V-J. Welch's t-statistics and random forest reduced around 550 V-J features to 13, which were used in a naive Bayes classifier (R e1071). Sample size was not statistically predetermined, and investigators were not blinded to group allocation. TCR Vbeta CDR3 sequencing of 135 peripheral blood samples (43 ophthalmopathy, 75 to 80 hyperthyroidism and some 17 progressor patients) is reported in the paper.

The TCR was taken from a woman in her late teens or twenties with Graves disease. Donor details come from another sample of the same person, matched by shared clones. The sequences come from peripheral blood mononuclear cells (PBMCs), collected at new diagnosis, from a patient treated with antithyroid drugs. The rearranged segments are TRBV10-3 and TRBJ2-4; a stretch of 8 junction bases matches TRBD1. CDR3 loop: CAIGNRAGGDLGNIQYF. The DNA is as follows: TGTGCCATCGGAAACCGGGCAGGGGGCGATCTTGGAAACATTCAGTACTTC.